The next 20 T cell receptor beta chains were all read from a single sample in a study of T-cell memory formation after mild COVID-19. TCRdb reanalysed the 5' RACE reads using MiXCR and keeps one entry per CDR3 protein. Seen here are about 620,000 distinct CDR3 sequences, about a sixth observed once, and the top ten hold more than 10%. Material: PBMCs or a T cell subset sorted from them (not recorded which). The receptors stem from an adult woman who had mild COVID-19 (a few samples of this study predate the infection). Cell type and time point are not known.

This clonotype was seen repeatedly, ten times or more. The J gene is TRBJ2-1, the V gene TRBV29-1; D call uncertain. From germline, CDR1 is SQVTM and CDR2 ANQGSEA. The germline V and J ends were trimmed by 4 bases and 1 base, with 11 bases remaining between them. The CDR3 totals 14 residues. CDR3 DNA sequence: TGCAGCGTTGGCGGTTCCTCATCCTACAATGAGCAGTTCTTC. This codes for CSVGGSSSYNEQFF.

Only a few counts were recorded for this clonotype. J is TRBJ1-3 and V is TRBV28; the D is unclear. The V gene lost 6 bases and the J gene lost 9 bases, with 9 bases spanning the gap. The CDR3 has 11 residues. CDR1 and CDR2 from the germline V gene are MDHEN and SYDVKM. The CDR3 sequence is CASSSPVTIYF. The CDR3 DNA is TGTGCCAGCAGCTCCCCCGTCACCATATATTTT.

V is TRBV5-1 and J is TRBJ2-3; D gene uncertain. Germline V gene data show CDR1 as SGHRS and CDR2 as YFSETQ. Trimming took off 1 base at V and 4 bases at J, with 10 bases between the two ends. This CDR3 has 14 residues. CDR3 residues: CASSLISGADTQYF. The CDR3, as DNA: TGCGCCAGCAGCTTGATATCAGGCGCAGATACGCAGTATTTT.

This clonotype was observed a handful of times. The CDR3 nucleotides read TGTGCCAGCGGAAACCGGGACAGGGCCTACAATGAGCAGTTCTTC. Its protein is CASGNRDRAYNEQFF. The chain joins TRBV12-3 or TRBV12-4 to TRBJ2-1; 9 nucleotides line up with TRBD1. With V trimmed by 8 bases and J by 2 bases, 7 bases remained unmatched. The CDR3 has 15 amino acids.

This clonotype was recorded at least ten times. The chain carries TRBV13 and TRBJ2-5; D perhaps matches TRBD2 (6 bases). Deletions cut 2 bases from V and 2 bases from J, with 15 bases between. This CDR3 region has 16 residues. Germline CDR1 and CDR2: PRHDT and FYEKMQ (reference sequence). The DNA of the CDR3 is TGTGCCAGCAGCTTAAGTGAAGCTGCGGGGCAAGAGACCCAGTACTTC. This sequence encodes CASSLSEAAGQETQYF.

This clonotype was counted only a few times. The genes are TRBV27 and TRBJ2-5, with unresolved D. V was trimmed by 3 bases and J by 2 bases, leaving 10 bases between them. Germline CDR1 is MNHEY and CDR2 is SMNVEV (reference sequence). The CDR3 has 14 residues. The CDR3 is CASSFVGSQETQYF. The CDR3 DNA follows: TGTGCCAGCAGTTTTGTAGGTTCTCAAGAGACCCAGTACTTC.

This clonotype was recorded many times. This chain uses TRBV29-1 with TRBJ2-1; a possible D gene is TRBD1 (5 bases). CDR3 size: 11 residues. Trimming removed 4 bases at V and 6 bases at J, with 7 bases between. The germline V gene has CDR1 SQVTM and CDR2 ANQGSEA. Here the CDR3 DNA reads TGCAGCGTTGGACAGATCAATGAGCAGTTCTTC. Residues: CSVGQINEQFF.

This clonotype showed up many times. CDR3 DNA: TGTGCCATCAGTGAGAGGAATGAGCAGTTCTTC. As protein: CAISERNEQFF. The V gene is TRBV10-3, the J gene TRBJ2-1, with D hard to call. Germline loops: CDR1 ENHRY, CDR2 SYGVKD. The CDR3 is 11 amino acids. V was pared by 2 bases and J by 7 bases, with 3 bases between.

This clonotype was detected a few times. J is TRBJ2-1 and V is TRBV6-2 or TRBV6-3; D perhaps matches TRBD2 (6 bases). Germline V gene lookup returns CDR1 MNHEY and CDR2 SVGEGT. V was trimmed by 4 bases and J by 10 bases, leaving 17 bases between them. The CDR3 has 14 residues. In DNA form, the CDR3 reads TGTGCCAGCAGTTCCTTCGCGGGGCCCAGGGAGCAGTTCTTC. It is translated as CASSSFAGPREQFF.

The rearrangement links TRBV7-2 to TRBJ2-1; TRBD1 agrees at 7 bases. Germline CDR1 and CDR2: SGHTA and FQGNSA. The CDR3 covers 15 residues. J lost 3 bases, V lost 7 bases, and 9 bases had no gene match. The chain's CDR3 is CASTETGQSYNEQFF. The CDR3 region has the DNA TGTGCCAGCACAGAAACGGGACAGAGCTACAATGAGCAGTTCTTC. Full variable domain (outside the CDR3, taken from reference TRBV7-2 and TRBJ2-1): GAGVSQSPSNKVTEKGKDVELRCDPISGHTALYWYRQSLGQGLEFLIYFQGNSAPDKSGLPSDRFSAERTGGSVSTLTIQRTQQEDSAVYLCASTETGQSYNEQFFGPGTRLTVL.

This clonotype was seen many times. J is TRBJ2-7 and V is TRBV7-8; 8 bases agree with TRBD2. In germline, CDR1 is SGHVS, CDR2 FQNEAQ. V dropped 2 bases and J dropped 2; count of bases not matched to a gene: 5. This CDR3 has 15 residues. Written as DNA, the CDR3 is TGTGCCAGCAGCTTATCGGGGGGGACAACCTACGAGCAGTACTTC. This translates into CASSLSGGTTYEQYF.

This clonotype showed up just a few times. The chain is built from TRBV7-9 and TRBJ2-7; TRBD1 agrees at 7 bases. Looked up from germline, CDR1 is SEHNR and CDR2 is FQNEAQ (reference sequence). V was pared by 5 bases and J by 1 base, with 11 bases of the junction left unmatched. CDR3 length: 16 amino acids. The DNA of the CDR3 is TGTGCCAGCAGCCGGGCCGGGACAGTGGGGTCCTACGAGCAGTACTTC. This encodes CASSRAGTVGSYEQYF.

The chain combines TRBV3-1 with TRBJ2-2; tentatively, D is TRBD2 (7 bases). The ends were cut back, 1 base at V and 7 bases at J, with 16 bases in the middle. CDR3 length: 16 residues. In germline, CDR1 is LGHDT, CDR2 YNNKEL (reference sequence). The CDR3 coding sequence is TGTGCCAGCAGCCAAGGGCCGGGGGGCGCGTACGGGGAGCTGTTTTTT. Its translation is CASSQGPGGAYGELFF.

Only one count was recorded for this clonotype. This chain joins TRBV7-9 and TRBJ2-2; a weak D match, TRBD2 (6 bases). The CDR3 loop spans 16 amino acids. The germline V gene encodes CDR1 SEHNR and CDR2 FQNEAQ (reference sequence). The V end lost 5 bases, the J end lost 3 bases, and 16 bases lay between the germline ends. The CDR3 DNA reads as TGTGCCAGCAGCCCTATGGAGGGGAAACACACCGGGGAGCTGTTTTTT. Its protein is CASSPMEGKHTGELFF.

This clonotype has only a few counts. The V and J genes are TRBV7-8 and TRBJ2-1; 15 bases match TRBD2. Germline V gives CDR1 SGHVS, CDR2 FQNEAQ. V shed 5 bases and J 3 bases; nucleotides not matched to a gene: 5. CDR3 length: 17 residues. CDR3 sequence reads: CASSPPGLAGGYNEQFF. CDR3 coding DNA: TGTGCCAGCAGCCCCCCGGGACTAGCGGGGGGCTACAATGAGCAGTTCTTC.

The V call is TRBV20-1, the J call TRBJ2-3, with D tentatively TRBD2 (6 bases). Germline CDR1 and CDR2: DFQATT and SNEGSKA (reference sequence). CDR3 length: 12 residues. Between the trimmed V and J ends, which lost 6 bases and 7 bases, there was a span of 14 bases. The CDR3 reads CSARTGGNTQYF. CDR3 nucleotides: TGCAGTGCCCGTACCGGGGGAAATACGCAGTATTTT.

Ten or more counts support this clonotype. The chain joins TRBV12-3 or TRBV12-4 to TRBJ2-7, with 11 bases aligning to TRBD2. The CDR3 sequence is 16 residues long. The V and J ends lost 5 bases and 2 bases, in that order; junction bases with no gene match: 8. The CDR3 DNA reads TGTGCCAGCAGTGTTACTAGCGGGAGATACCCCTACGAGCAGTACTTC. Its translation is CASSVTSGRYPYEQYF.

This clonotype was observed a few times. The gene calls are TRBV5-1 and TRBJ1-6; 10 positions agree with TRBD1. The CDR3 consists of 15 residues. J lost 8 bases, V lost 0 bases, and 2 bases had no gene match. Germline V lookup: CDR1 SGHRS, CDR2 YFSETQ. The DNA for the CDR3 is TGCGCCAGCAGCTTGGGGGGACAGGGGCATTCACCCCTCCACTTT. It codes for CASSLGGQGHSPLHF.

This clonotype was counted between two and nine times. The chain joins TRBV3-1 to TRBJ1-1; D remains unclear. Trimming took off 4 bases at V and 1 base at J, with 10 bases between the two ends. Germline V lookup: CDR1 LGHDT, CDR2 YNNKEL (reference sequence). This CDR3 spans 14 amino acids. CDR3 DNA sequence: TGTGCCAGCAGCCCGCGGCGGGAGAACACTGAAGCTTTCTTT. The encoded protein is CASSPRRENTEAFF.

V and J are TRBV4-2 and TRBJ2-3, with a weak D call TRBD1 (6 bases). Germline V lookup: CDR1 LGHNA, CDR2 YNFKEQ. V shed 5 bases and J shed 2 bases, with 11 bases lying between them. This CDR3 has 14 residues. CDR3 nucleotides: TGTGCCAGCAGCTGGGACACCTACACAGATACGCAGTATTTT. This sequence encodes CASSWDTYTDTQYF.